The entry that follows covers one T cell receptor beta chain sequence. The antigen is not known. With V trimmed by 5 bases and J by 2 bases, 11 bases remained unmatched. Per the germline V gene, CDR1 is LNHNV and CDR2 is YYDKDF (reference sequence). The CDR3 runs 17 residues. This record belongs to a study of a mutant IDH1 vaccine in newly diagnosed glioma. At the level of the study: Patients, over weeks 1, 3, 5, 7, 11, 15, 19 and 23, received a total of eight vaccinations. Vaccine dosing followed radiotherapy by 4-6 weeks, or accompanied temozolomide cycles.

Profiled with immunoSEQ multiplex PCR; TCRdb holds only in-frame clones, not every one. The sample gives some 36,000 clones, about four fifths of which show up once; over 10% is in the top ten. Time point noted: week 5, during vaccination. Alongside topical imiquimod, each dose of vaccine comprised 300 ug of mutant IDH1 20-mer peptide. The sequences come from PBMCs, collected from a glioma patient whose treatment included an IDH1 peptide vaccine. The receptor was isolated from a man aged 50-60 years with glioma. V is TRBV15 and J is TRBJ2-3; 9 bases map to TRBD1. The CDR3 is CATSAPGTGISTDTQYF. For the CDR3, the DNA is TGTGCCACCAGCGCCCCCGGGACAGGGATATCCACAGATACGCAGTATTTT.